The rows below give T cell receptor beta chains drawn from one sample of a study of cytomegalovirus exposure and HLA in healthy donors. The data were produced by immunoSEQ multiplex PCR, yet TCRdb's version contains in-frame clones alone and is incomplete. This table holds about 180,000 clones, 60% to 80% found once. Sequencing input: PBMCs. The receptors were gathered from a middle-aged man in good health and CMV-seropositive. Both conserved end residues are part of each CDR3. The order of the fields is D gene, J gene, CDR3 length, V gene, clone size, CDR3 protein, CDR3 DNA. D genes are given only for firm matches. Size tells how often a clone was seen (once, few, many) or the class of an expanded clone, and some rows leave it out.

d_call: NA; j_call: TRBJ1-1; cdr3_length: 15; v_call: TRBV7-8; clone_size: NA; cdr3_aa: CASHTRVAGNTEAFF; cdr3_nt: TGTGCCAGCCACACGAGGGTTGCTGGGAACACTGAAGCTTTCTTT
d_call: TRBD2; j_call: TRBJ2-7; cdr3_length: 15; v_call: TRBV4-2; clone_size: NA; cdr3_aa: CASSQSSSGGYEQYF; cdr3_nt: TGTGCCAGCAGCCAGTCATCTAGCGGGGGCTACGAGCAGTACTTC
d_call: TRBD2; j_call: TRBJ2-1; cdr3_length: 14; v_call: TRBV7-8; clone_size: once; cdr3_aa: CASGFGRGDNEQFF; cdr3_nt: TGTGCCAGCGGATTTGGACGGGGGGACAATGAGCAGTTCTTC
d_call: TRBD1; j_call: TRBJ2-1; cdr3_length: 16; v_call: TRBV25-1; clone_size: NA; cdr3_aa: CASSDLTGVSYNEQFF; cdr3_nt: TGTGCCAGCAGTGACCTTACAGGGGTCTCCTACAATGAGCAGTTCTTC
d_call: NA; j_call: TRBJ2-5; cdr3_length: 14; v_call: TRBV5-1; clone_size: NA; cdr3_aa: CASSLGGVLETQYF; cdr3_nt: TGCGCCAGCAGCTTGGGCGGGGTTTTGGAGACCCAGTACTTC
d_call: TRBD1; j_call: TRBJ1-1; cdr3_length: 16; v_call: TRBV28; clone_size: NA; cdr3_aa: CASSSTTGTANTEAFF; cdr3_nt: TGTGCCAGCAGTTCAACTACCGGGACAGCGAACACTGAAGCTTTCTTT
d_call: NA; j_call: TRBJ1-5; cdr3_length: 15; v_call: TRBV6-1; clone_size: NA; cdr3_aa: CASKEGPGNNQPQHF; cdr3_nt: TGTGCCAGCAAAGAAGGTCCAGGGAATAATCAGCCCCAGCATTTT
d_call: NA; j_call: TRBJ1-5; cdr3_length: 15; v_call: TRBV5-6; clone_size: NA; cdr3_aa: CASSLAGIKDQPQHF; cdr3_nt: TGTGCCAGCAGCTTGGCCGGGATCAAGGATCAGCCCCAGCATTTT
d_call: NA; j_call: TRBJ2-1; cdr3_length: 14; v_call: TRBV7-3; clone_size: NA; cdr3_aa: CASKNSAMDSEQFF; cdr3_nt: TGTGCCAGCAAAAATAGCGCTATGGATTCTGAGCAGTTCTTC
d_call: TRBD2; j_call: TRBJ2-1; cdr3_length: 15; v_call: TRBV7-9; clone_size: NA; cdr3_aa: CASSLRRGTSEEQFF; cdr3_nt: TGTGCCAGCAGCCTACGTAGAGGGACTAGTGAAGAGCAGTTCTTC
d_call: NA; j_call: TRBJ2-7; cdr3_length: 16; v_call: TRBV6-1; clone_size: NA; cdr3_aa: CASSGLTSPDPYEQYF; cdr3_nt: TGTGCCAGCAGTGGCTTGACTAGTCCAGATCCCTACGAGCAGTACTTC
d_call: TRBD2; j_call: TRBJ2-1; cdr3_length: 15; v_call: TRBV5-4; clone_size: once; cdr3_aa: CASSPGLAGKNEQFF; cdr3_nt: TGTGCCAGCAGCCCCGGACTAGCGGGAAAGAATGAGCAGTTCTTC
d_call: TRBD1; j_call: TRBJ1-2; cdr3_length: 15; v_call: TRBV2; clone_size: NA; cdr3_aa: CASSEWGRGSYGYTF; cdr3_nt: TGTGCCAGCAGTGAATGGGGCAGGGGGTCCTATGGCTACACCTTC
d_call: NA; j_call: TRBJ2-7; cdr3_length: 13; v_call: TRBV15; clone_size: few; cdr3_aa: CATSMPPSDEQYF; cdr3_nt: TGTGCCACCAGCATGCCCCCCAGCGACGAGCAGTACTTC
d_call: NA; j_call: TRBJ2-7; cdr3_length: 12; v_call: TRBV29-1; clone_size: NA; cdr3_aa: CSVGGRDYEQYF; cdr3_nt: TGCAGCGTTGGAGGCAGGGACTACGAGCAGTACTTC
d_call: NA; j_call: TRBJ2-7; cdr3_length: 14; v_call: TRBV5-5; clone_size: NA; cdr3_aa: CASSLGQRVYEQYF; cdr3_nt: TGTGCCAGCAGCTTGGGACAGCGGGTCTACGAGCAGTACTTC
d_call: NA; j_call: TRBJ2-1; cdr3_length: 15; v_call: TRBV6-5; clone_size: NA; cdr3_aa: CASSYTGEVYNEQFF; cdr3_nt: TGTGCCAGCAGTTACACAGGGGAGGTCTACAATGAGCAGTTCTTC
d_call: NA; j_call: TRBJ1-2; cdr3_length: 14; v_call: TRBV28; clone_size: once; cdr3_aa: CATGFWQDLFGYTF; cdr3_nt: TGTGCCACCGGGTTTTGGCAGGACTTGTTTGGCTACACCTTC
d_call: TRBD2; j_call: TRBJ2-3; cdr3_length: 14; v_call: TRBV6-1; clone_size: NA; cdr3_aa: CASNQRGPLDTQYF; cdr3_nt: TGTGCCAGCAATCAGCGGGGCCCCTTGGATACGCAGTATTTT
d_call: TRBD1; j_call: TRBJ2-1; cdr3_length: 13; v_call: TRBV30; clone_size: few; cdr3_aa: CAWSRDRYNEQFF; cdr3_nt: TGTGCCTGGAGTCGGGACAGGTACAATGAGCAGTTCTTC
d_call: NA; j_call: TRBJ1-1; cdr3_length: 14; v_call: TRBV19; clone_size: NA; cdr3_aa: CASSTGQQNTEAFF; cdr3_nt: TGTGCCAGTAGTACGGGACAACAGAACACTGAAGCTTTCTTT
d_call: TRBD2; j_call: TRBJ2-3; cdr3_length: 14; v_call: TRBV5-1; clone_size: NA; cdr3_aa: CASRQTSGTDTQYF; cdr3_nt: TGCGCCAGCAGGCAAACTAGCGGCACAGATACGCAGTATTTT
d_call: NA; j_call: TRBJ2-7; cdr3_length: 13; v_call: TRBV10-3; clone_size: NA; cdr3_aa: CASRQLTGREQYF; cdr3_nt: TGTGCCAGTCGACAGCTTACTGGCCGGGAGCAGTACTTC
d_call: NA; j_call: TRBJ1-1; cdr3_length: 13; v_call: TRBV2; clone_size: NA; cdr3_aa: CASKDIQNTEAFF; cdr3_nt: TGTGCCAGCAAGGACATACAGAACACTGAAGCTTTCTTT
d_call: TRBD1; j_call: TRBJ1-5; cdr3_length: 17; v_call: TRBV28; clone_size: NA; cdr3_aa: CASRRPGQGISNQPQHF; cdr3_nt: TGTGCCAGCAGAAGGCCGGGACAGGGAATTAGCAATCAGCCCCAGCATTTT
d_call: TRBD2; j_call: TRBJ2-7; cdr3_length: 15; v_call: TRBV28; clone_size: NA; cdr3_aa: CASSLSGSHTYEQYF; cdr3_nt: TGTGCCAGCAGTTTAAGCGGGAGTCATACCTACGAGCAGTACTTC
d_call: NA; j_call: TRBJ1-1; cdr3_length: 13; v_call: TRBV7-9; clone_size: NA; cdr3_aa: CASSIEGETEAFF; cdr3_nt: TGTGCCAGCAGCATCGAGGGGGAGACTGAAGCTTTCTTT
d_call: NA; j_call: TRBJ2-7; cdr3_length: 15; v_call: TRBV5-5; clone_size: NA; cdr3_aa: CASSRGQLQAYEQYF; cdr3_nt: TGTGCCAGCAGCCGGGGACAACTTCAAGCCTACGAGCAGTACTTC
d_call: NA; j_call: TRBJ1-3; cdr3_length: 14; v_call: TRBV2; clone_size: few; cdr3_aa: CASSLQASGNTIYF; cdr3_nt: TGTGCCAGCAGTTTACAGGCCTCTGGAAACACCATATATTTT
d_call: TRBD1; j_call: TRBJ2-3; cdr3_length: 16; v_call: TRBV5-1; clone_size: NA; cdr3_aa: CASSQGTGGRVDTQYF; cdr3_nt: TGCGCCAGCAGCCAAGGGACAGGGGGTCGTGTGGATACGCAGTATTTT
d_call: TRBD2; j_call: TRBJ2-7; cdr3_length: 16; v_call: TRBV6-1; clone_size: NA; cdr3_aa: CASSEVGTGGSYEQYF; cdr3_nt: TGTGCCAGCAGTGAAGTGGGGACGGGGGGCTCCTACGAGCAGTACTTC
d_call: NA; j_call: TRBJ2-1; cdr3_length: 11; v_call: TRBV5-1; clone_size: NA; cdr3_aa: CASSLETTRLF; cdr3_nt: TGCGCCAGCAGCTTGGAGACTACGAGGCTCTTC
d_call: NA; j_call: TRBJ1-5; cdr3_length: 15; v_call: TRBV28; clone_size: once; cdr3_aa: CASRSTGHSNQPQHF; cdr3_nt: TGTGCCAGCAGGTCGACAGGACATAGCAATCAGCCCCAGCATTTT
d_call: TRBD1; j_call: TRBJ1-2; cdr3_length: 13; v_call: TRBV29-1; clone_size: NA; cdr3_aa: CSAIPGTGNGYTF; cdr3_nt: TGCAGCGCTATTCCCGGGACAGGGAATGGCTACACCTTC
d_call: TRBD2; j_call: TRBJ2-7; cdr3_length: 15; v_call: TRBV25-1; clone_size: NA; cdr3_aa: CASSEQGSGTYEQYF; cdr3_nt: TGTGCCAGCAGTGAACAGGGTAGCGGGACCTACGAGCAGTACTTC
d_call: NA; j_call: TRBJ2-7; cdr3_length: 16; v_call: TRBV21-1; clone_size: NA; cdr3_aa: CASSKARRTGAYEQYF; cdr3_nt: TGTGCCAGCAGCAAAGCGAGGAGGACAGGGGCCTACGAGCAGTACTTC
d_call: NA; j_call: TRBJ2-1; cdr3_length: 15; v_call: TRBV7-3; clone_size: NA; cdr3_aa: CASRTVPGGVGEQFF; cdr3_nt: TGTGCCAGCAGAACAGTACCCGGGGGAGTCGGTGAGCAGTTCTTC
d_call: NA; j_call: TRBJ2-7; cdr3_length: 14; v_call: TRBV19; clone_size: NA; cdr3_aa: CASSWTTGPYEQYF; cdr3_nt: TGTGCCAGTAGTTGGACAACAGGGCCGTACGAGCAGTACTTC
d_call: TRBD1; j_call: TRBJ1-5; cdr3_length: 15; v_call: TRBV4-1; clone_size: NA; cdr3_aa: CASSQADRVNQPQHF; cdr3_nt: TGCGCCAGCAGCCAAGCCGACAGGGTTAATCAGCCCCAGCATTTT
d_call: NA; j_call: TRBJ2-2; cdr3_length: 15; v_call: TRBV6-6; clone_size: NA; cdr3_aa: CASSYSLAPTGELFF; cdr3_nt: TGTGCCAGCAGTTACTCCCTAGCACCGACCGGGGAGCTGTTTTTT
d_call: NA; j_call: TRBJ1-2; cdr3_length: 13; v_call: TRBV14; clone_size: NA; cdr3_aa: CASSQDTGLSYTF; cdr3_nt: TGTGCCAGCAGCCAAGACACGGGACTCTCGTACACCTTC
d_call: NA; j_call: TRBJ2-3; cdr3_length: 13; v_call: TRBV7-2; clone_size: NA; cdr3_aa: CASSSEAGDTQYF; cdr3_nt: TGTGCCAGCAGCTCCGAGGCGGGGGATACGCAGTATTTT
d_call: TRBD1; j_call: TRBJ1-5; cdr3_length: 13; v_call: TRBV2; clone_size: NA; cdr3_aa: CASGQESNQPQHF; cdr3_nt: TGTGCCAGTGGACAGGAGTCCAATCAGCCCCAGCATTTT
d_call: NA; j_call: TRBJ2-5; cdr3_length: 14; v_call: TRBV18; clone_size: NA; cdr3_aa: CASSTGLGQETQYF; cdr3_nt: TGTGCCAGCTCAACAGGGTTGGGTCAAGAGACCCAGTACTTC
d_call: TRBD2; j_call: TRBJ2-1; cdr3_length: 15; v_call: TRBV7-3; clone_size: few; cdr3_aa: CASSPGLAGNNEQFF; cdr3_nt: TGTGCCAGCAGCCCGGGACTAGCGGGGAACAATGAGCAGTTCTTC
d_call: NA; j_call: TRBJ1-3; cdr3_length: 15; v_call: TRBV7-9; clone_size: NA; cdr3_aa: CASSWRQARGNTIYF; cdr3_nt: TGTGCCAGCAGCTGGAGACAGGCTCGGGGAAACACCATATATTTT
d_call: TRBD1; j_call: TRBJ1-4; cdr3_length: 15; v_call: TRBV9; clone_size: NA; cdr3_aa: CASSATGVQREKLFF; cdr3_nt: TGTGCCAGCAGCGCAACAGGGGTTCAGAGGGAAAAACTGTTTTTT
d_call: NA; j_call: TRBJ1-4; cdr3_length: 16; v_call: TRBV28; clone_size: NA; cdr3_aa: CASSFQRTVGNEKLFF; cdr3_nt: TGTGCCAGCAGTTTCCAGCGGACGGTGGGTAATGAAAAACTGTTTTTT
d_call: NA; j_call: TRBJ1-5; cdr3_length: 16; v_call: TRBV19; clone_size: NA; cdr3_aa: CASSDPGFIRNQPQHF; cdr3_nt: TGTGCCAGTAGTGATCCAGGGTTCATTCGCAATCAGCCCCAGCATTTT
d_call: TRBD2; j_call: TRBJ2-3; cdr3_length: 14; v_call: TRBV7-9; clone_size: NA; cdr3_aa: CASSLGREWDTQYF; cdr3_nt: TGTGCCAGCAGCTTAGGGCGGGAGTGGGATACGCAGTATTTT
d_call: TRBD2; j_call: TRBJ2-3; cdr3_length: 16; v_call: TRBV5-5; clone_size: few; cdr3_aa: CASSGGLAGPTDTQYF; cdr3_nt: TGTGCCAGCAGCGGCGGACTAGCGGGACCCACAGATACGCAGTATTTT
d_call: NA; j_call: TRBJ1-5; cdr3_length: 13; v_call: TRBV7-2; clone_size: NA; cdr3_aa: CASSLGPNQPQHF; cdr3_nt: TGTGCCAGCAGCTTAGGTCCTAATCAGCCCCAGCATTTT
d_call: NA; j_call: TRBJ2-7; cdr3_length: 11; v_call: TRBV5-4; clone_size: NA; cdr3_aa: CASSFGDEQYF; cdr3_nt: TGTGCCAGCAGCTTTGGAGACGAGCAGTACTTC
d_call: TRBD1; j_call: TRBJ1-3; cdr3_length: 14; v_call: TRBV7-8; clone_size: NA; cdr3_aa: CASSKTGWRNTIYF; cdr3_nt: TGTGCCAGCAGCAAGACAGGGTGGAGAAACACCATATATTTT
d_call: NA; j_call: TRBJ1-1; cdr3_length: 14; v_call: TRBV5-6; clone_size: once; cdr3_aa: CASSLVRDYTEAFF; cdr3_nt: TGTGCCAGCAGCTTGGTGCGGGATTACACTGAAGCTTTCTTT
d_call: TRBD1; j_call: TRBJ2-3; cdr3_length: 13; v_call: TRBV7-7; clone_size: NA; cdr3_aa: CASSPRDSRTQYF; cdr3_nt: TGTGCTAGCAGCCCCCGGGACAGCCGTACGCAGTATTTT
d_call: TRBD2; j_call: TRBJ2-3; cdr3_length: 14; v_call: TRBV7-8; clone_size: few; cdr3_aa: CASSLPPSGDTQYF; cdr3_nt: TGTGCCAGCAGCTTACCCCCTAGCGGCGATACGCAGTATTTT
d_call: TRBD1; j_call: TRBJ1-6; cdr3_length: 15; v_call: TRBV14; clone_size: NA; cdr3_aa: CASSRIQGGISPLHF; cdr3_nt: TGTGCCAGCAGCCGAATACAGGGGGGAATTTCACCCCTCCACTTT